The 16 T cell receptor beta chains listed next were all sequenced from one sample in a study of blood T cell repertoires in COVID-19. The table came from immunoSEQ multiplex PCR; TCRdb's copy has only in-frame clones and leaves some out. The table lists about 350,000 clones, approximately 91% of them singletons. The sequenced sample was peripheral blood. The receptors were sampled from a woman between 70 and 85 years old with COVID-19, enrolled during active disease.

The chain recombines TRBV7-9 with TRBJ2-1, with TRBD2 matching over 9 bases. The CDR3 spans 18 residues. The V and J ends lost 5 bases and 3 bases, in that order; junction bases with no gene match: 14. Germline CDR1 is SEHNR and CDR2 is FQNEAQ (reference sequence). The CDR3 nucleotides are TGTGCCAGCAGCCGGACTGCTTGGGGTAGCGGGGGCTACAATGAGCAGTTCTTC. This translates into CASSRTAWGSGGYNEQFF.

V and J are TRBV12-3 or TRBV12-4 and TRBJ2-3; D gene uncertain. V was trimmed by 8 bases and J by 2 bases, leaving 5 bases between them. This CDR3 is 11 amino acids long. CDR3 amino acids: CASLDTDTQYF. The CDR3 DNA is TGTGCCAGCCTAGACACAGATACGCAGTATTTT.

This sequence joins TRBV7-2 and TRBJ2-3; the D gene is possibly TRBD2 (5 bases). This CDR3 spans 15 amino acids. CDR1 SGHTA and CDR2 FQGNSA come from the germline V gene. Trimming removed 3 bases at V and 2 bases at J, with 12 bases between. CDR3 sequence reads: CASSFLRGSTDTQYF. The CDR3 coding sequence is TGTGCCAGCAGCTTCCTCCGCGGGTCCACAGATACGCAGTATTTT.

This clone was found many times. The chain links TRBV6-5 to TRBJ1-6; D gene ambiguous. V shed 6 bases and J shed 9 bases, with 15 bases lying between them. CDR3 length: 14 amino acids. CDR1 is MNHEY and CDR2 is SVGAGI in the germline V gene. The CDR3 DNA is TGTGCCAGCAGGGACTTGGCCGTGGGTTCACCCCTCCACTTT. Translated: CASRDLAVGSPLHF.

The chain recombines TRBV24-1 with TRBJ2-1, with 9 bases fitting TRBD1. V lost 7 bases, J lost 4 bases, and 7 bases stayed unmatched. The CDR3 is made up of 15 amino acids. Germline CDR1 KGHDR, CDR2 SFDVKD. CDR3 amino acids: CATSEQGAIYNEQFF. The CDR3 region has the DNA TGTGCCACCAGCGAACAGGGGGCGATTTACAATGAGCAGTTCTTC.

V gene TRBV5-1 combines with J gene TRBJ2-1; 9 nucleotides agree with TRBD1. CDR1 and CDR2 (germline): SGHRS, YFSETQ. CDR3 size: 14 residues. J lost 5 bases, V lost 5 bases, and 5 bases had no gene match. The CDR3 DNA follows: TGCGCCAGCAGATTACAGGGGGCCGACAATGAGCAGTTCTTC. Encoded protein: CASRLQGADNEQFF.

This chain links TRBV5-1 with TRBJ2-1; 7 bases line up with TRBD1. Germline CDR1 reads SGHRS; CDR2 reads YFSETQ. The J segment lost 4 bases and the V segment lost 0 bases, leaving 4 bases of the junction unmatched. The CDR3 runs to 15 residues. CDR3 coding DNA: TGCGCCAGCAGCTTGGAGGGGGCTTCTTACAATGAGCAGTTCTTC. Protein sequence: CASSLEGASYNEQFF.

The chain uses TRBV7-9 and TRBJ1-1; 7 bases align to TRBD1. This CDR3 is 16 amino acids long. Germline CDR1 SEHNR, CDR2 FQNEAQ (reference sequence). V dropped 4 bases and J dropped 6; count of bases not matched to a gene: 14. The CDR3 DNA is TGTGCCAGCAGCTCACTTTACAGGGGAGATTTGGCTGAAGCTTTCTTT. It specifies CASSSLYRGDLAEAFF. Drawing the rest from reference TRBV7-9 and TRBJ1-1, the complete variable domain is DTGVSQNPRHKITKRGQNVTFRCDPISEHNRLYWYRQTLGQGPEFLTYFQNEAQLEKSRLLSDRFSAERPKGSFSTLEIQRTEQGDSAMYLCASSSLYRGDLAEAFFGQGTRLTVV.

This clone was seen a single time. The genes are TRBV4-3 and TRBJ2-2, with D maybe TRBD1 (6 bases). This CDR3 has 17 amino acids. The V gene's germline CDR1 is LGHNA and CDR2 YSLEER. Trimming removed 2 bases at V and 1 base at J, with 14 bases between. The CDR3 coding sequence is TGCGCCAGCAGCCAATGGGACATCCCCGAGAACACCGGGGAGCTGTTTTTT. Encoded protein: CASSQWDIPENTGELFF.

The chain joins TRBV6-5 to TRBJ1-1; tentatively, D is TRBD1 (6 bases). Germline values: CDR1 MNHEY, CDR2 SVGAGI. There are 13 residues in the CDR3. V gave up 2 bases and J gave up 4 bases, with 8 bases separating them. CDR3: CASSYRDTTEAFF. As DNA, the CDR3 is TGTGCCAGCAGTTACCGGGACACCACTGAAGCTTTCTTT.

This clone occurred once. The rearrangement joins TRBV9 to TRBJ2-7, with no clear D. Trimming removed 0 bases from V and 2 bases from J, with 9 bases in between. This CDR3 comprises 14 residues. The germline CDR1 and CDR2 sequences are SGDLS and YYNGEE. The CDR3 sequence: CASSVAGDTYEQYF. CDR3 nucleotides: TGTGCCAGCAGCGTAGCCGGAGATACCTACGAGCAGTACTTC.

The chain couples TRBV29-1 to TRBJ1-2; tentatively, D is TRBD1 (6 bases). V was pared by 3 bases and J by 4 bases, with 21 bases between. Germline CDR1 reads SQVTM; CDR2 reads ANQGSEA. The CDR3 contains 16 residues. The CDR3 DNA reads TGCAGCGTTGAGGGGTGGACAGCTTCTGGTATCTATGGCTACACCTTC. Amino acid sequence: CSVEGWTASGIYGYTF.

The chain uses TRBV3-1 (or the pseudogene TRBV3-2) and TRBJ1-2; no clear D gene. Germline CDR1 and CDR2: LGHDT and YNNKEL (reference sequence). The V gene lost 9 bases and the J gene lost 3 bases, with 8 bases spanning the gap. The CDR3 is 11 residues long. The CDR3 DNA sequence: TGTGCCAGTTCCATTTACTATGGCTACACCTTC. Amino acid sequence: CASSIYYGYTF.

This chain joins TRBV6-6 and TRBJ1-2; TRBD1 might be the D (5 bases). Germline V lookup: CDR1 MNHNY, CDR2 SVGAGI (reference sequence). The CDR3 spans 13 residues. V was pared by 5 bases and J by 2 bases, with 9 bases between. The CDR3 DNA follows: TGTGCCAGCAGTCCGACAGACAACTATGGCTACACCTTC. Protein: CASSPTDNYGYTF.

This chain links TRBV24-1 with TRBJ2-2; TRBD2 is a possible D gene (6 bases). CDR3 length equals 13 residues. Germline loops: CDR1 KGHDR, CDR2 SFDVKD. V was cut by 9 bases and J by 10 bases, with 17 bases left in between. The CDR3 reads CATRGSNPEELFF. In DNA form, the CDR3 reads TGTGCCACCCGGGGGTCAAACCCCGAGGAGCTGTTTTTT.

The chain recombines TRBV9 with TRBJ1-2, with 9 bases lining up with TRBD1. Germline values: CDR1 SGDLS, CDR2 YYNGEE. V lost 3 bases, J lost 4 bases, and 1 base stayed unmatched. The CDR3 length is 13 residues. The CDR3 nucleotides are TGTGCCAGCAGCGGGGGACAGGGCTATGGCTACACCTTC. Amino acids: CASSGGQGYGYTF. The whole variable domain, remainder taken from reference TRBV9 and TRBJ1-2, is DSGVTQTPKHLITATGQRVTLRCSPRSGDLSVYWYQQSLDQGLQFLIQYYNGEERAKGNILERFSAQQFPDLHSELNLSSLELGDSALYFCASSGGQGYGYTFGSGTRLTVV.